Here is one T cell receptor (beta chain) with its context. This CDR3 contains 15 residues. V dropped 2 bases and J dropped 2 bases, with 12 bases sitting between them. The germline V gene has CDR1 MNHNY and CDR2 SVGAGI (reference sequence). The study ran its PCR with 60 Vbeta and 13 Jbeta primers. Method: immunoSEQ multiplex PCR; TCRdb's copy keeps in-frame clones and lacks some. There are 200,000 or so clones in the sample; roughly 88% occur only once, and roughly 0.75% lies in the top ten. This sample was included in a study of cytomegalovirus exposure and HLA in healthy donors. The chain couples TRBV6-6 to TRBJ2-5; maybe TRBD1 (5 bases). This clonotype was obtained from a boy under 10 years old in good health and CMV-seronegative. Sequencing was performed on PBMCs. Here the CDR3 reads CASSYRAGYQETQYF. The CDR3 nucleotides are TGTGCCAGCAGTTACCGGGCAGGGTATCAAGAGACCCAGTACTTC.